The 27 T cell receptor beta chains given below trace back to one sample, sequenced in a study of control samples from healthy donors and cancer patients. The method was immunoSEQ multiplex PCR; TCRdb's version includes in-frame clones alone and lacks a portion of them. Of approximately 58,000 clones listed, 87% are singletons. The sample taken for sequencing was PBMCs. The receptor set was obtained from a man aged 55 to 70 with head and neck cancer.

This chain uses TRBV19 with TRBJ2-2; 9 nucleotides match TRBD2. Germline loops: CDR1 LNHDA, CDR2 SQIVND (reference sequence). This CDR3 is built from 15 residues. The junction had 8 bases not matched to a gene; V was cut back by 5 bases and J by 7 bases. CDR3 sequence reads: CASSVAGGRVGELFF. DNA for the CDR3: TGTGCCAGTAGTGTCGCGGGAGGGCGCGTCGGGGAGCTGTTTTTT.

This clone was detected only once. This rearrangement joins TRBV6-5 to TRBJ2-1, with D hard to call. V lost 7 bases, J lost 1 base, and 14 bases lay in between. The germline gives CDR1 MNHEY, CDR2 SVGAGI. The CDR3 is 15 amino acids. The CDR3 DNA follows: TGTGCCAGCACCCCTCGGGCGGATTCCTACAATGAGCAGTTCTTC. Amino acid sequence: CASTPRADSYNEQFF.

On this clone: At one end the junction does not follow the germline gene, possibly because of a read error. The chain combines TRBV7-7 with TRBJ2-5; 10 bases line up with TRBD2. The CDR3 is made up of 15 amino acids. Germline CDR1 and CDR2: SSHAT and FNYEAQ (reference sequence). The CDR3 region has the DNA TGTGCTAGCAGCCAAAGCACTAGCGGGGTCGAGACCCAGTACTTC. Its translation is CASSQSTSGVETQYF.

This clone was seen only once. V and J are TRBV5-4 and TRBJ2-1, with 7 bases that match TRBD1. Germline values: CDR1 SGHNT, CDR2 YYREEE (reference sequence). J gave up 1 base and V 4 bases, and 8 bases lay outside the gene matches. The CDR3 sequence is 16 residues long. CDR3 nucleotides: TGTGCCAGCAGCGAAAGGGGGACAGATTCCTACAATGAGCAGTTCTTC. This translates into CASSERGTDSYNEQFF. The full variable domain, with the rest looked up from reference TRBV5-4 and TRBJ2-1, is ETGVTQSPTHLIKTRGQQVTLRCSSQSGHNTVSWYQQALGQGPQFIFQYYREEENGRGNFPPRFSGLQFPNYSSELNVNALELDDSALYLCASSERGTDSYNEQFFGPGTRLTVL.

The genes are TRBV5-1 and TRBJ2-3; the D gene is possibly TRBD1 (6 bases). Germline V lookup: CDR1 SGHRS, CDR2 YFSETQ. Deletions cut 7 bases from V and 0 bases from J, with 15 bases between. This CDR3 has 15 residues. CDR3 DNA: TGCGCCAGCGATCCGCAGGGGCGGAGCACAGATACGCAGTATTTT. It is translated as CASDPQGRSTDTQYF.

The chain joins TRBV6-5 to TRBJ1-2; D ambiguous. The germline V and J ends were trimmed by 0 bases and 6 bases, with 17 bases remaining between them. CDR1 is MNHEY and CDR2 is SVGAGI in the germline V gene. CDR3 length: 16 residues. The CDR3 spells CASSYSSGIGKNGYTF. In nucleotides, the CDR3 is TGTGCCAGCAGTTACTCTTCGGGGATAGGGAAGAATGGCTACACCTTC.

V and J are TRBV9 and TRBJ1-5, with D perhaps TRBD1 (5 bases). The V gene's germline CDR1 is SGDLS and CDR2 YYNGEE. The length of the CDR3 is 16 residues. V was cut by 1 base and J by 7 bases, with 18 bases left in between. The CDR3 sequence is CASSVHHGGGHQPQHF. CDR3 nucleotides: TGTGCCAGCAGCGTACATCACGGTGGGGGTCACCAGCCCCAGCATTTT.

Concerning this clone: Within the sample, other DNA sequences also encode this same CDR3. The chain uses TRBV7-2 and TRBJ1-5; no definite D call. Trimming stripped 0 bases from V and 4 bases from J, with 4 bases between. CDR1 SGHTA and CDR2 FQGNSA come from the germline V gene. This CDR3 has 13 residues. In DNA form, the CDR3 reads TGTGCCAGCAGCTTAGCGGTGAATCAGCCCCAGCATTTT. It is translated as CASSLAVNQPQHF.

V usage is TRBV6-2 or TRBV6-3 and J usage is TRBJ2-1, with no clear D. V was pared by 5 bases and J by 16 bases, with 24 bases between. This CDR3 contains 14 residues. The germline V gene encodes CDR1 MNHEY and CDR2 SVGEGT. CDR3 DNA: TGTGCCAGCAGTAACCGGCTTGGTCGCGGCGAGGAATTCTTC. This gives the protein CASSNRLGRGEEFF.

The chain links TRBV9 to TRBJ1-3, with a weak D call TRBD1 (6 bases). Trimming shortened V by 4 bases and J by 2 bases, and 13 bases separated the two germline ends. The CDR3 has 15 residues. Germline-derived CDR1 and CDR2 are SGDLS and YYNGEE. CDR3 region: CASSPSQGTGNTIYF. The DNA of the CDR3 is TGTGCCAGCAGCCCTTCTCAGGGGACTGGAAACACCATATATTTT.

Worth noting for this clone: Other nucleotide sequences in the sample specify the same CDR3. V is TRBV7-2 and J is TRBJ2-5; D uncertain. This CDR3 spans 12 amino acids. Germline V CDR1 and CDR2: SGHTA, FQGNSA. V lost 6 bases and J lost 2, with 7 bases in between. CDR3 bases: TGTGCCAGCAGACGCCAACAAGAGACCCAGTACTTC. Translating it yields CASRRQQETQYF.

The rearrangement joins TRBV7-2 to TRBJ1-1; 7 bases agree with TRBD1. CDR1 and CDR2 from the germline V gene are SGHTA and FQGNSA. V dropped 3 bases and J dropped 4; count of bases not matched to a gene: 2. This CDR3 has 13 residues. Here the CDR3 DNA reads TGTGCCAGCAGCTTCAGGGGGGGCACTGAAGCTTTCTTT. It translates to CASSFRGGTEAFF.

This clone showed up just a few times. The gene calls are TRBV7-9 and TRBJ1-2; 7 bases line up with TRBD1. The CDR3 runs to 16 residues. The germline V gene encodes CDR1 SEHNR and CDR2 FQNEAQ (reference sequence). J gave up 3 bases and V 2 bases, and 9 bases lay outside the gene matches. CDR3 nucleotides: TGTGCCAGCAGCTTATTAGGGGGCGGAAGGGACTATGGCTACACCTTC. The encoded protein is CASSLLGGGRDYGYTF. The complete variable domain, with remaining parts taken from reference TRBV7-9 and TRBJ1-2, reads DTGVSQNPRHKITKRGQNVTFRCDPISEHNRLYWYRQTLGQGPEFLTYFQNEAQLEKSRLLSDRFSAERPKGSFSTLEIQRTEQGDSAMYLCASSLLGGGRDYGYTFGSGTRLTVV.

The rearrangement joins TRBV21-1 to TRBJ2-4. TRBV21-1 is classified as a pseudogene. This CDR3 has 15 amino acids. The CDR3 reads CASSKVEGNKNIQYF. Written as DNA, the CDR3 is TGTGCCAGCAGCAAAGTAGAGGGGAACAAAAACATTCAGTACTTC.

The chain employs TRBV28 and TRBJ2-7, with unresolved D. The V end was cut by 10 bases, the J end by 2 bases, with 15 bases between. Germline CDR1 MDHEN, CDR2 SYDVKM. The CDR3 runs to 13 residues. In DNA form, the CDR3 reads TGTGCCACCACGTTGGTGGCCACCTACGAGCAGTACTTC. Translated, it gives CATTLVATYEQYF.

The chain links TRBV19 to TRBJ1-4; no firm D call. Deletions cut 5 bases from V and 3 bases from J, with 13 bases between. The CDR3 loop spans 15 amino acids. CDR1 and CDR2 from the germline V gene are LNHDA and SQIVND (reference sequence). CDR3 DNA: TGTGCCAGTAGTCTCATAGGGCGGCCTAATGAAAAACTGTTTTTT. This translates into CASSLIGRPNEKLFF.

The chain has TRBV7-8 and TRBJ1-2, with D unresolved. V was clipped by 1 base and J by 5 bases, with 14 bases between them. Germline V gene sequence: CDR1 SGHVS, CDR2 FQNEAQ. The CDR3 is 15 amino acids. In DNA form, the CDR3 reads TGTGCCAGCAGCTTAGATTGGGGAGCGGAGTATGGCTACACCTTC. Translating gives CASSLDWGAEYGYTF.

This clone was detected only a few times. The chain couples TRBV5-1 to TRBJ1-1; D remains unclear. Germline CDR1 SGHRS, CDR2 YFSETQ. The CDR3 loop spans 17 amino acids. V was cut by 0 bases and J by 3 bases, with 18 bases left in between. The CDR3 coding sequence is TGCGCCAGCAGCTTGGGTACGTGGCAGGTGGGAGACACTGAAGCTTTCTTT. Translated: CASSLGTWQVGDTEAFF.

V and J are TRBV7-9 and TRBJ2-1; no definite D call. Germline-derived CDR1 and CDR2 are SEHNR and FQNEAQ (reference sequence). The CDR3 runs 14 residues. Trimming took 5 bases from V and 5 from J, leaving 13 bases between them. CDR3 DNA sequence: TGTGCCAGCAGCGATGGCCAGGTGGACAATGAGCAGTTCTTC. Residues: CASSDGQVDNEQFF.

J is TRBJ2-1 and V is TRBV29-1, with 10 bases aligning to TRBD1. Per the germline V gene, CDR1 is SQVTM and CDR2 is ANQGSEA. With 3 bases clipped from V and 8 bases from J, the junction kept 10 bases outside the gene matches. The CDR3 extends over 15 amino acids. The CDR3 DNA reads as TGCAGCGTTGACACGGGGACAGGGGTTTTCGATGAGCAGTTCTTC. Translation gives CSVDTGTGVFDEQFF.

The chain links TRBV5-1 to TRBJ1-1; no reliable D call. CDR1 and CDR2 from the germline V gene are SGHRS and YFSETQ. Trimming shortened V by 0 bases and J by 1 base, and 7 bases separated the two germline ends. The CDR3 is 14 amino acids. CDR3 nucleotides: TGCGCCAGCAGCTTGGAAACAAGGAACACTGAAGCTTTCTTT. Its protein is CASSLETRNTEAFF.

This rearrangement joins TRBV7-2 to TRBJ2-1; possibly TRBD1 or TRBD2 for D (6 bases each). Germline CDR1 SGHTA, CDR2 FQGNSA. Trimming pared 2 bases from V and 7 bases from J, leaving 18 bases between. The CDR3 loop spans 16 amino acids. CDR3 region: CASSLSWSGARNEQFF. The CDR3 DNA reads as TGTGCCAGCAGCTTATCATGGTCGGGGGCGCGTAATGAGCAGTTCTTC. The entire variable domain, with the rest obtained from reference TRBV7-2 and TRBJ2-1, is as follows: GAGVSQSPSNKVTEKGKDVELRCDPISGHTALYWYRQSLGQGLEFLIYFQGNSAPDKSGLPSDRFSAERTGGSVSTLTIQRTQQEDSAVYLCASSLSWSGARNEQFFGPGTRLTVL.

The rearrangement links TRBV7-3 to TRBJ1-4; D gene uncertain. The CDR3 totals 17 residues. V lost 5 bases and J lost 0, with 16 bases in between. Germline values: CDR1 SGHTA, CDR2 FQGTGA. Written as DNA, the CDR3 is TGTGCCAGCAGCCCGAATCGTCTGAGTGCAACTAATGAAAAACTGTTTTTT. Protein product: CASSPNRLSATNEKLFF.

There are a few counts of this clone. The rearrangement links TRBV24-1 to TRBJ1-2, with D maybe TRBD1 (5 bases). Germline CDR1 and CDR2: KGHDR and SFDVKD. The CDR3 is made up of 13 amino acids. V was shortened by 5 bases and J by 6 bases, with 12 bases between the two germline ends. This CDR3 is CATSGRQGNGYTF. The CDR3 DNA sequence: TGTGCCACCAGTGGCCGTCAGGGTAATGGCTACACCTTC.

The chain is built from TRBV4-1 and TRBJ1-6; 7 nucleotides line up with TRBD1. V gave up 0 bases and J gave up 4 bases; unmatched junction bases: 6. The CDR3 contains 17 residues. Germline V lookup: CDR1 MGHRA, CDR2 YSYEKL. The CDR3 region has the DNA TGCGCCAGCAGCCAAGAAACAGGGGCTCAGTATAATTCACCCCTCCACTTT. It codes for CASSQETGAQYNSPLHF.

This rearrangement joins TRBV2 to TRBJ1-4, with 7 nucleotides matching TRBD1. With V trimmed by 3 bases and J by 0 bases, 4 bases remained unmatched. CDR1 and CDR2 from the germline V gene are SNHLY and FYNNEI. The CDR3 has 16 residues. CDR3 in amino acids: CASSETGRSTNEKLFF. The DNA for the CDR3 is TGTGCCAGCAGTGAGACAGGGAGGTCAACTAATGAAAAACTGTTTTTT.

The V call is TRBV5-8, the J call TRBJ1-4, with TRBD1 matching over 8 bases. J lost 2 bases, V lost 4 bases, and 4 bases had no gene match. Germline lookup yields CDR1 SGHTS and CDR2 YDEGEE. The CDR3 spans 15 residues. CDR3 loop: CASSPTGGTNEKLFF. CDR3 DNA: TGTGCCAGCAGCCCTACAGGGGGTACTAATGAAAAACTGTTTTTT.